Below are 11 T cell receptor beta chains sequenced from a single sample in a study of shared clonotypes between healthy human individuals. This table comes from immunoSEQ multiplex PCR, and its TCRdb copy is limited to in-frame clones, with some not included. The data hold about 990,000 clones, with approximately 78% observed a single time. Sequenced: memory CD4+ T cells from PBMCs. Subset reported: CD45RA-negative fraction. These receptors came from a man between 18 and 29 years old in good health. Some clones in this sample may be carry-over from other donors' samples.

The chain combines TRBV5-1 with TRBJ1-4; TRBD1 is a possible D gene (6 bases). The V gene's germline CDR1 is SGHRS and CDR2 YFSETQ. Trimming left V 10 bases short and J 0 bases short, with 16 bases between. The CDR3 consists of 15 residues. Here the CDR3 DNA reads TGCGCCTCCCAGAGGGGGGCAGCAACTAATGAAAAACTGTTTTTT. This gives the protein CASQRGAATNEKLFF.

The rearrangement links TRBV28 to TRBJ1-1, with 7 nucleotides matching TRBD1. Looked up from germline, CDR1 is MDHEN and CDR2 is SYDVKM. This CDR3 comprises 16 residues. J lost 3 bases, V lost 5 bases, and 12 bases had no gene match. CDR3 residues: CASSEPGAGGHTEAFF. The CDR3 coding sequence is TGTGCCAGCAGTGAACCAGGGGCAGGGGGGCACACTGAAGCTTTCTTT.

The chain has TRBV28 and TRBJ1-5; possibly TRBD1 for D (6 bases). There are 16 residues in the CDR3. Trimming took off 6 bases at V and 0 bases at J, with 15 bases between the two ends. Germline CDR1 reads MDHEN; CDR2 reads SYDVKM. CDR3 sequence (DNA): TGTGCCAGCAGCCATGGGGGCAGCTATAGCAATCAGCCCCAGCATTTT. This gives the protein CASSHGGSYSNQPQHF.

CDR3 sequence: CASSKREGLNTQYF. Here the CDR3 DNA reads TGTGCCAGTAGCAAGCGGGAGGGCCTGAATACGCAGTATTTT. The chain employs TRBV19 and TRBJ2-3, with 10 positions matching TRBD2. The trim removed 6 bases at V and 7 bases at J, leaving 7 bases unmatched. The CDR3 extends over 14 amino acids. Per the germline V gene, CDR1 is LNHDA and CDR2 is SQIVND (reference sequence). The full variable domain, rest sourced from reference TRBV19 and TRBJ2-3, is DGGITQSPKYLFRKEGQNVTLSCEQNLNHDAMYWYRQDPGQGLRLIYYSQIVNDFQKGDIAEGYSVSREKKESFPLTVTSAQKNPTAFYLCASSKREGLNTQYFGPGTRLTVL.

This clone has a count of ten or more. This chain links TRBV6-6 with TRBJ2-7; no definite D call. The germline V gene encodes CDR1 MNHNY and CDR2 SVGAGI (reference sequence). The CDR3 extends over 15 amino acids. Trimming pared 4 bases from V and 6 bases from J, leaving 19 bases between. The CDR3, as DNA: TGTGCCAGCAGTTTCTCGGGTACTGGAACGGGCGAGCAGTACTTC. Residues: CASSFSGTGTGEQYF.

V gene TRBV29-1 combines with J gene TRBJ2-3; D might be TRBD1 (6 bases). The CDR3 runs 17 residues. CDR1 is SQVTM and CDR2 is ANQGSEA in the germline V gene. The V end was cut by 1 base, the J end by 1 base, with 18 bases between. CDR3 coding DNA: TGCAGCGTTGAAGGACAGGCGACCGGGCTCGGCACAGATACGCAGTATTTT. Translated, it gives CSVEGQATGLGTDTQYF.

The gene calls are TRBV28 and TRBJ2-1, with D possibly being TRBD2 (7 bases). The CDR3 extends over 13 amino acids. The germline CDR1 and CDR2 sequences are MDHEN and SYDVKM. V dropped 7 bases and J dropped 15 bases, with 22 bases sitting between them. The CDR3 bases are TGTGCCAGCACCACCAGTGGACAGCCGGGGGGGTTCTTC. It yields the protein CASTTSGQPGGFF.

This chain links TRBV7-2 with TRBJ1-4, with 11 positions matching TRBD1. The CDR3 totals 15 residues. J lost 5 bases, V lost 5 bases, and 4 bases had no gene match. The germline gives CDR1 SGHTA, CDR2 FQGNSA. CDR3 region: CASSPGTGGNEKLFF. In DNA form, the CDR3 reads TGTGCCAGCAGCCCCGGGACAGGGGGGAATGAAAAACTGTTTTTT.

The chain recombines TRBV27 with TRBJ2-2; 10 nucleotides line up with TRBD2. CDR3 length: 18 residues. J gave up 4 bases and V 8 bases, and 16 bases lay outside the gene matches. Germline CDR1 MNHEY, CDR2 SMNVEV (reference sequence). CDR3 DNA: TGTGCCAGCGGACGCCGGACTAGCGGAATAGCGGGCACCGGGGAGCTGTTTTTT. Translating gives CASGRRTSGIAGTGELFF.

The chain is built from TRBV6-4 and TRBJ1-2, with 7 nucleotides matching TRBD1. The CDR3 is made up of 17 amino acids. Trimming cost V 6 bases and J 2 bases; bases outside gene matches: 15. The V gene's germline CDR1 is MRHNA and CDR2 SNTAGT. The CDR3 sequence: CASSVPGRDSYNYGYTF. DNA for the CDR3: TGTGCCAGCAGCGTCCCTGGAAGGGACAGTTACAACTATGGCTACACCTTC.

The rearrangement links TRBV5-1 to TRBJ1-2, with D perhaps TRBD1 (5 bases). Trimming shortened V by 1 base and J by 6 bases, and 10 bases separated the two germline ends. This CDR3 is built from 13 residues. Germline V gene lookup returns CDR1 SGHRS and CDR2 YFSETQ. The CDR3, as DNA: TGCGCCAGCAGCTTGCCGGGGGTTGATGGCTACACCTTC. The encoded protein is CASSLPGVDGYTF. Supplemented by reference TRBV5-1 and TRBJ1-2, the full variable domain reads KAGVTQTPRYLIKTRGQQVTLSCSPISGHRSVSWYQQTPGQGLQFLFEYFSETQRNKGNFPGRFSGRQFSNSRSEMNVSTLELGDSALYLCASSLPGVDGYTFGSGTRLTVV.